The source of this T cell receptor beta chain is a study of blood T cells in healthy people across ages (dated by TCRdb to 2015 to 2017). Study-wide context: In model experiments, roughly one uniquely barcoded TCR beta cDNA molecule per two T cells was captured by template switching. Using the same blood draw, the study looked at two additional independent replicas of 1 million unique cDNA reads for two donors, one aged 18 to 29 and the other aged 80 or older. Donors were grouped into four age groups: young (average approximately 15 years), middle-aged (39), aged (62) and long-lived (around 82). To track age-related changes in TCR beta repertoire diversity, the study relied on deep sequencing normalized with unique cDNA molecular identifiers.

The 40 or so donors, aged about 6 to 95 years, were systemically healthy Caucasian individuals from Russia. Roughly 10 milliliters of peripheral blood were drawn from each donor into EDTA-treated Vacutainer tubes. Ficoll-Paque density-gradient centrifugation was used to isolate PBMCs, with at least 6.5 million per sample. Trizol reagent was used to extract total RNA from the PBMCs, yielding at least 5 micrograms per sample. For every donor, flow cytometry on a PBMC aliquot measured the percentage of naive CD45RAhigh/CD27high T cells. Details on this clonotype: What this receptor recognizes is not known. No base-level quality is on record; no much larger clone is a single base apart.

Libraries were built with 5' RACE. The sequencer was an Illumina HiSeq 2500. A second PCR of about 6 to 11 cycles was run with a J-beta primer mix and a sample-barcoded 5' primer. A template-switch 5' adaptor carrying 12 random nucleotides introduced a unique molecular identifier onto each TCR beta cDNA molecule. At least 2.5 million CDR3-containing paired-end reads were obtained from each sample. All of the RNA was converted into first-strand cDNA using the Mint cDNA synthesis kit, with a TRBC-specific oligonucleotide serving as the primer. All cDNA was treated with uracil-DNA glycosylase and then went through a first 18-cycle PCR with the universal primers M1SS and BC2_uni_R. In the original analysis: Normalization of each sample was performed by random selection of 1 million high-quality reads, each carrying a distinct molecular identifier. Reads sharing molecular identifiers were discarded rather than binned into consensus sequences. MiTCR, with a Q25 quality threshold and the strictest error-elimination algorithm, was used for CDR3 identification, clonotype clustering and error correction. A nonparametric unseen species model with Euler transformation was used to estimate a lower bound on total TCR beta diversity. TCRdb took the public reads, trimmed them with fastp at Q25, ran MiXCR for clone calling and kept in-frame beta chains. For every CDR3 protein sequence, its rows merge into one entry that carries the most common genes and DNA. The V and J calls and clone size are TCRdb's, not the authors'. Across this sample there are approximately 580,000 distinct CDR3 sequences, with around 24% seen only once. Clones ranked in the top ten supply 8.7% of the sample.

There are 15 amino acids in the CDR3, from cysteine to phenylalanine inclusive. Here the CDR3 DNA is all that survives: 45 bases in frame from base 1. Per the germline V gene, SGHDN is the CDR1 and FVKESK is the CDR2. V is clipped by 3 bases and J by 2 bases, and the sequence between their germline boundaries is 13 bases long. Overall study results and their limits: Estimates of total diversity from one million sequenced T cells were regarded as lower bounds and underestimates. There was a strong correlation between observed TCR beta diversity and the percentage of naive T cells measured by flow cytometry. The long-lived group showed more naive CD4+ T cells, fewer expanded clones and increased TCR diversity than the aged group, suggesting age selection. Observed TCR beta diversity per million T cells fell roughly linearly with age, and a significant reduction was already apparent by age about 36. Because the CMV infection status of the donors was unknown, age-related changes in expanded clonotypes may potentially have been confounded. Since profiling was done on bulk unsorted PBMCs, naive and antigen-experienced compartments could not be conclusively compared.

The data also belong to a second study, concerning T cells of mothers and their children. According to the second study: The donors were nine systemically healthy Caucasian individuals, made up of three mothers and their six children. cDNA synthesis consumed the entire amount of extracted RNA, loaded at around 1.4 ug RNA in each 15 ul reaction. In the second PCR, sample barcodes and 2-4 random nucleotides were introduced via the M1S primer. Over 8.5 million TCR beta CDR3 reads came from each mother, compared with 3.3 million or so reads from each child. Thymic selection similarly shapes TCR recombination output in related and unrelated pairs, with minor effect from inherited differences. Normalized repertoire overlap was always slightly but never significantly higher in related than unrelated mother-child pairs. With a sensitivity of approximately 100 clones per million clonotypes, no persistent microchimeric T cell clones were detected. Deep NGS was used in the study to compare the TCR beta repertoires of mothers and children and to look for features that separate related mother-child pairs from unrelated individuals. On average, the children were roughly 11 +/- 4 years old, while the mothers were approximately 40 +/- 4 years old. After adapter ligation was performed with NEBNext reagents, the libraries were sequenced on an Illumina HiSeq 2000 with 100+100 nt paired-end reads. Mother and child libraries were prepared a month apart and sequenced in separate runs to prevent cross-contamination. Each donor had between roughly 450,000 and 2,300,000 distinct TCR beta clonotypes identified. Naive TCR beta clonotypes were estimated from low-frequency clonotypes matched to each donor's FACS-determined naive share, without sorting.

Input material: blood. This TCR was sampled from a boy aged 5-17 years in good health. The sequence is built from TRBV14 and TRBJ2-5; the D gene is perhaps TRBD1, from 5 matching bases. The DNA sequence reads TGTGCCAGCAGCCACCAAGACAGTACACAAGAGACCCAGTACTTC. This is translated as CASSHQDSTQETQYF.